This T cell receptor (beta chain) was found in a study of regulatory T cells in long-lasting Graves disease. Whole-study findings and limits: Persistent Graves' patients possessed reduced TCR diversity relative to recently diagnosed ones. Favored usage of TRBV28, TRBJ1-2 and TRBJ2-5 was recorded in persistent disease.

This clonotype was picked up many times. The antigen is not known. Construction of TCR beta libraries relied on iRepertoire HTBI primers and on Arm-PCR targeting CDR3 regions. TCRdb reanalysed the multiplex PCR reads using MiXCR and keeps one entry per CDR3 protein. This sample has some 220,000 distinct CDR3 sequences, with roughly 20% found just once. Time point meaning: newly diagnosed GD, antithyroid drugs for less than 3 months. PBMCs provided the RNA from which the TCR library was made. Staff took around 9.7 milliliters of peripheral blood and put it into EDTA tubes. The CDR3 is made up of 13 amino acids. With V trimmed by 4 bases and J by 3 bases, 1 base remained unmatched. From germline, CDR1 is LGHNT and CDR2 FRNRAP. The same sample was also studied in work on T cells in Graves' hyperthyroidism and ophthalmopathy. This second study says: Used for diagnoses were clinical symptoms, serum thyroxine and TRAb, thyroid ultrasound and orbital computed tomography.

Sequencing used peripheral blood mononuclear cells (PBMCs), obtained at new diagnosis, from a patient treated with antithyroid drugs. The J gene is TRBJ2-7, the V gene TRBV12-5; TRBD1 matches 9 bases. The source of this sequence is a woman in her thirties with Graves disease. CDR3 coding DNA: TGTGCTAGTGGTTGGGGACAGGGCTACGAGCAGTACTTC. Amino acid sequence: CASGWGQGYEQYF.